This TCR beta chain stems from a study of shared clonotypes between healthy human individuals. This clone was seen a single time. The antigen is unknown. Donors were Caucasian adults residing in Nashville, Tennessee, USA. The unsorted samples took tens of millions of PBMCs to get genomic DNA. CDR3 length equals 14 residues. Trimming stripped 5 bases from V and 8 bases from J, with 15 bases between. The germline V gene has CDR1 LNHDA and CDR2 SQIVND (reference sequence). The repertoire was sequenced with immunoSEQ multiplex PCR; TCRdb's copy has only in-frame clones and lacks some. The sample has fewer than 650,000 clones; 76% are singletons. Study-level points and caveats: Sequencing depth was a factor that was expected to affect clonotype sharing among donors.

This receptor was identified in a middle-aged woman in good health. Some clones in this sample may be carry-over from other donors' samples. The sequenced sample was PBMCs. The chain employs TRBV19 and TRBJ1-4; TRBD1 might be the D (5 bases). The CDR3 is CASSEGTRVEKLFF. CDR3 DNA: TGTGCCAGTAGTGAGGGGACGCGGGTGGAAAAACTGTTTTTT.